Below, 28 T cell receptor beta chains from the same sample are listed, as sequenced in a study of cytomegalovirus exposure and HLA in healthy donors. Clones were read by immunoSEQ multiplex PCR, and TCRdb kept only the in-frame ones, dropping some. This sample has 220,000 or so clones, with around 80% found just once. The sequenced sample consisted of PBMCs. These TCRs come from a woman younger than 45 in good health and CMV-seropositive.

The genes are TRBV6-5 and TRBJ1-2; 7 bases are a match to TRBD1. The CDR3 is 14 residues long. Germline V gene sequence: CDR1 MNHEY, CDR2 SVGAGI. After removal of 7 bases from V and 6 bases from J, the junction contained 11 bases not matched to a gene. CDR3 loop: CASTQQGIRDGYTF. The CDR3, as DNA: TGTGCCAGCACCCAACAGGGGATACGAGATGGCTACACCTTC.

This clone was seen just once. The chain links TRBV29-1 to TRBJ2-1, with D maybe TRBD2 (5 bases). V was cut by 7 bases and J by 7 bases, with 14 bases left in between. The length of the CDR3 is 12 residues. The germline gives CDR1 SQVTM, CDR2 ANQGSEA. CDR3 DNA: TGCAGCGGATTAGACTGGGAGAATGAGCAGTTCTTC. Translated: CSGLDWENEQFF.

The chain joins TRBV5-4 to TRBJ1-1; maybe TRBD1 (6 bases). Trimming removed 4 bases at V and 0 bases at J, with 16 bases between. Germline CDR1 SGHNT, CDR2 YYREEE (reference sequence). The CDR3 has 16 residues. The DNA of the CDR3 is TGTGCCAGCAGCAAAGTCGGGACAACCATGAACACTGAAGCTTTCTTT. It yields the protein CASSKVGTTMNTEAFF.

As to this clone: Other DNA sequences in the same sample also yield this CDR3. The gene calls are TRBV28 and TRBJ1-2; D perhaps matches TRBD1 (5 bases). Looked up from germline, CDR1 is MDHEN and CDR2 is SYDVKM. V lost 3 bases and J 5 bases, leaving 7 bases between the germline ends. This CDR3 is built from 12 residues. CDR3 region: CASSLQGYGYTF. In DNA, the CDR3 is TGTGCCAGCAGTTTGCAGGGTTATGGCTACACCTTC.

J is TRBJ1-1 and V is TRBV9; TRBD1 matches 8 bases. The germline V gene has CDR1 SGDLS and CDR2 YYNGEE. Losses at the gene ends were 4 bases for V and 0 bases for J; bases not matched to a gene: 8. This CDR3 contains 16 residues. The CDR3 bases are TGTGCCAGCAGCATCGGACAGGGTGACATGAACACTGAAGCTTTCTTT. Amino acids: CASSIGQGDMNTEAFF.

V and J are TRBV7-2 and TRBJ1-5; 10 bases align to TRBD1. V was clipped by 5 bases and J by 6 bases; unmatched bases: 4. This CDR3 is built from 14 residues. Germline V gives CDR1 SGHTA, CDR2 FQGNSA. CDR3 DNA sequence: TGTGCCAGCAGCAGGGACAGGGGAGCTCAGCCCCAGCATTTT. This codes for CASSRDRGAQPQHF.

This sequence joins TRBV27 and TRBJ1-5, with unresolved D. CDR1 is MNHEY and CDR2 is SMNVEV in the germline V gene (reference sequence). The CDR3 sequence is 15 residues long. V lost 5 bases and J 1 base, leaving 12 bases between the germline ends. The CDR3 DNA is TGTGCCAGCAGTCCCCGCGGCGGGAGCAATCAGCCCCAGCATTTT. This translates into CASSPRGGSNQPQHF.

The chain carries TRBV15 and TRBJ2-3, with 9 bases lining up with TRBD2. This CDR3 is built from 14 residues. Germline V gene lookup returns CDR1 LNHNV and CDR2 YYDKDF (reference sequence). V shed 5 bases, J shed 7 bases, and the junction held 7 bases outside the gene matches. The CDR3 loop reads CATSETSGSYTQYF. The CDR3 coding sequence is TGTGCCACCAGCGAGACTAGCGGTTCATATACGCAGTATTTT.

The chain joins TRBV6-1 to TRBJ2-7; D is unresolved. V was cut by 4 bases and J by 3 bases, with 4 bases left in between. Germline V gene sequence: CDR1 MNHNS, CDR2 SASEGT. This CDR3 spans 11 amino acids. CDR3 coding DNA: TGTGCCAGCAGTGCGAGCTACGAGCAGTACTTC. It yields the protein CASSASYEQYF.

V usage is TRBV7-2 and J usage is TRBJ1-2; unclear D gene. Germline V gene lookup returns CDR1 SGHTA and CDR2 FQGNSA. This CDR3 has 15 residues. The ends were cut back, 0 bases at V and 8 bases at J, with 16 bases in the middle. CDR3 loop: CASSLATAPNFGYTF. The CDR3 DNA sequence: TGTGCCAGCAGCTTAGCCACAGCGCCTAATTTCGGCTACACCTTC.

This chain uses TRBV7-2 with TRBJ1-5; D gene uncertain. CDR1 is SGHTA and CDR2 is FQGNSA in the germline V gene. Trimming pared 5 bases from V and 3 bases from J, leaving 23 bases between. The CDR3 sequence is 18 residues long. As DNA, the CDR3 is TGTGCCAGCAGCCCGGGTCCTAGGGTGGGAAGGATCAATCAGCCCCAGCATTTT. This translates into CASSPGPRVGRINQPQHF.

This clone was counted a single time. The V call is TRBV28, the J call TRBJ2-7; possible D gene TRBD1, 5 bases. V gave up 5 bases and J gave up 0 bases, with 11 bases separating them. The CDR3 has 14 residues. CDR1 MDHEN and CDR2 SYDVKM come from the germline V gene. CDR3 region: CASSPYRSSYEQYF. CDR3 sequence (DNA): TGTGCCAGCAGTCCGTACAGGAGCTCCTACGAGCAGTACTTC.

This sequence joins TRBV6-6 and TRBJ1-2; no definite D call. Trimming pared 10 bases from V and 1 base from J, leaving 10 bases between. Germline CDR1 and CDR2: MNHNY and SVGAGI (reference sequence). The CDR3 contains 12 residues. Here the CDR3 reads CAIKDGNYGYTF. In DNA, the CDR3 is TGTGCCATAAAAGACGGTAACTATGGCTACACCTTC.

The gene calls are TRBV6-5 and TRBJ2-7; 7 bases align to TRBD2. The V and J ends lost 5 bases and 0 bases, in that order; junction bases with no gene match: 4. In germline, CDR1 is MNHEY, CDR2 SVGAGI. CDR3 length: 14 residues. The CDR3: CASSPLADSYEQYF. DNA for the CDR3: TGTGCCAGCAGTCCCCTAGCGGACTCCTACGAGCAGTACTTC.

This chain links TRBV30 with TRBJ1-1, with TRBD1 matching over 7 bases. The V and J ends lost 1 base and 1 base, in that order; junction bases with no gene match: 15. CDR1 and CDR2 (germline): GTSNPN, SVGIG (reference sequence). The CDR3 loop spans 18 amino acids. CDR3 bases: TGTGCCTGGAGTGACCCCCTGATTTTCGGACAGGAGAACACTGAAGCTTTCTTT. It encodes CAWSDPLIFGQENTEAFF.

This chain connects TRBV5-4 to TRBJ1-2; D may be TRBD1 (5 bases). Trimming shortened V by 3 bases and J by 4 bases, and 16 bases separated the two germline ends. Germline-derived CDR1 and CDR2 are SGHNT and YYREEE (reference sequence). CDR3 length equals 15 residues. Here the CDR3 reads CASSSRGLQPYGYTF. The CDR3 nucleotides read TGTGCCAGCAGCTCGAGGGGCCTCCAGCCCTATGGCTACACCTTC.

The rearrangement links TRBV6-5 to TRBJ1-3, with no clear D. The ends were cut back, 6 bases at V and 2 bases at J, with 11 bases in the middle. This CDR3 spans 14 amino acids. CDR1 is MNHEY and CDR2 is SVGAGI in the germline V gene. The chain's CDR3 is CASRSEGAGNTIYF. For the CDR3, the DNA is TGTGCCAGCAGATCCGAGGGAGCTGGAAACACCATATATTTT.

The chain joins TRBV6-5 to TRBJ1-4, with a possible D match to TRBD1 (5 bases). The CDR3 is made up of 15 amino acids. From germline, CDR1 is MNHEY and CDR2 SVGAGI. Trimming shortened V by 1 base and J by 12 bases, and 18 bases separated the two germline ends. The CDR3 protein is CASSYFRTPASELFF. Here the CDR3 DNA reads TGTGCCAGCAGTTACTTTAGGACACCTGCCTCAGAACTGTTTTTT.

The chain is built from TRBV9 and TRBJ2-5; 13 bases are shared with TRBD2. Germline CDR1 is SGDLS and CDR2 is YYNGEE. The CDR3 runs 18 residues. V was pared by 4 bases and J by 0 bases, with 9 bases of the junction left unmatched. The CDR3, as DNA: TGTGCCAGCAGCCCCCCCGGGACTAGCGGGATTTACCAAGAGACCCAGTACTTC. It codes for CASSPPGTSGIYQETQYF.

V and J are TRBV9 and TRBJ2-6; possible D gene TRBD2, 5 bases. With 3 bases removed from V and 11 bases from J, the gap between germline ends came to 9 bases. CDR3 size: 12 residues. Germline CDR1 reads SGDLS; CDR2 reads YYNGEE. CDR3 protein: CASSAPRDVLTF. DNA for the CDR3: TGTGCCAGCAGCGCCCCGCGGGACGTCCTGACTTTC.

V gene TRBV9 combines with J gene TRBJ2-5; D gene ambiguous. The CDR3 length is 15 residues. Trimming removed 1 base at V and 7 bases at J, with 17 bases between. Germline values: CDR1 SGDLS, CDR2 YYNGEE. The CDR3 nucleotides are TGTGCCAGCAGCGTACTGGAGACCCGTGATGGGACCCAGTACTTC. Translating it yields CASSVLETRDGTQYF.

In its sample, this clone was seen a few times. J is TRBJ2-2 and V is TRBV2; tentatively, D is TRBD1 (5 bases). Germline CDR1 and CDR2: SNHLY and FYNNEI. The CDR3 spans 12 residues. The germline V and J ends were trimmed by 10 bases and 7 bases, with 13 bases remaining between them. CDR3 coding DNA: TGTGCCACAAGAAGGGGCGTCGGGGAGCTGTTTTTT. The encoded protein is CATRRGVGELFF.

This chain uses TRBV19 with TRBJ2-4; perhaps TRBD2 as D (5 bases). V was pared by 4 bases and J by 8 bases, with 12 bases between. The CDR3 totals 13 residues. Germline CDR1 is LNHDA and CDR2 is SQIVND (reference sequence). The CDR3 DNA is TGTGCCAGTAGTACCCGCGGACTCGACATTCAGTACTTC. It is translated as CASSTRGLDIQYF. The entire variable domain, with the rest obtained from reference TRBV19 and TRBJ2-4, is as follows: DGGITQSPKYLFRKEGQNVTLSCEQNLNHDAMYWYRQDPGQGLRLIYYSQIVNDFQKGDIAEGYSVSREKKESFPLTVTSAQKNPTAFYLCASSTRGLDIQYFGAGTRLSVL.

This rearrangement joins TRBV2 to TRBJ2-7; TRBD1 aligns across 11 bases. Trimming at V came to 4 bases and at J to 3 bases, leaving 5 bases not matched to a gene. CDR1 is SNHLY, CDR2 FYNNEI, per germline. The CDR3 runs to 15 residues. CDR3 in amino acids: CASSGVDRGRYEQYF. In DNA, the CDR3 is TGTGCCAGCAGTGGGGTGGACAGGGGGCGCTACGAGCAGTACTTC.

This clone has just one count. The rearrangement links TRBV28 to TRBJ2-4; D call uncertain. Trimming shortened V by 6 bases and J by 1 base, and 16 bases separated the two germline ends. The CDR3 loop spans 16 amino acids. Germline V gene data show CDR1 as MDHEN and CDR2 as SYDVKM. The CDR3 coding sequence is TGTGCCAGCAGAGAACTGGATGGTCTTGCCAAAAACATTCAGTACTTC. Encoded protein: CASRELDGLAKNIQYF.

The chain carries TRBV10-3 and TRBJ1-4; no clear D gene. Trimming removed 0 bases from V and 6 bases from J, with 5 bases in between. Germline loops: CDR1 ENHRY, CDR2 SYGVKD. The CDR3 is 13 amino acids. CDR3 sequence (DNA): TGTGCCATCAGTGAGTCGATGGATGAAAAACTGTTTTTT. Its protein is CAISESMDEKLFF.

This chain uses TRBV7-2 with TRBJ1-1; D is unresolved. Trimming stripped 0 bases from V and 7 bases from J, with 6 bases between. Germline CDR1 and CDR2: SGHTA and FQGNSA. The CDR3 is 12 amino acids. The CDR3 here is CASSLAWGEAFF. CDR3 DNA sequence: TGTGCCAGCAGCTTAGCCTGGGGTGAAGCTTTCTTT.

This clone was counted a few times. The rearrangement links TRBV5-1 to TRBJ2-2; D may match TRBD1 or TRBD2 (5 bases each). The V and J ends lost 2 bases and 0 bases respectively, with 14 bases between them. The germline gives CDR1 SGHRS, CDR2 YFSETQ. The CDR3 is 17 amino acids. For the CDR3, the DNA is TGCGCCAGCAGCTTAAATACCGGGACGACGAACACCGGGGAGCTGTTTTTT. Translated: CASSLNTGTTNTGELFF.